Here is one TCR beta chain with its context. Antigen: not known. The sample originates from a study of T cells after yellow fever vaccination. Findings and caveats of the study: CD4 and CD8 compartments shared a small share of clonotypes, likely from convergent recombination. Peak timing came faster in the weaker secondary response, day 5 versus 15.

Template switching with 5'RACE generated the TCR cDNA and added a universal primer site and UMIs. TCRdb reanalysed the 5' RACE reads using MiXCR and keeps one entry per CDR3 protein. The data contain about 330,000 distinct CDR3 sequences, around 7% of them singletons. Material: PBMCs, obtained more than 40 days after the first yellow fever vaccination. The TCR originated in a man aged 18 to 30 who received the YFV17D yellow fever vaccine.

The CDR3 region is CASRTGSGEQYV. The CDR3 nucleotides are TGTGCCAGCAGAACAGGGTCGGGCGAGCAGTACGTC. The chain couples TRBV28 to TRBJ2-7; the D gene is possibly TRBD1 (6 bases). The V gene's germline CDR1 is MDHEN and CDR2 SYDVKM. The CDR3 has 12 amino acids. V was clipped by 6 bases and J by 6 bases, with 12 bases between them.